Below, 18 T cell receptor beta chains from the same sample are listed, as sequenced in a study of cytomegalovirus exposure and HLA in healthy donors. 13 Jbeta primers and 60 Vbeta primers were used for the PCR. Generated by immunoSEQ multiplex PCR, the TCRdb table keeps only in-frame clones and is missing some. The table includes 150,000 to 200,000 clones, more than 75% detected once. The sequencing input was PBMCs. The origin of the receptors is a woman in her forties or fifties in good health and CMV-seropositive.

The chain has TRBV28 and TRBJ1-2, with a tentative D call TRBD1 (6 bases). CDR3 size: 13 residues. Germline V gene sequence: CDR1 MDHEN, CDR2 SYDVKM. V was trimmed by 7 bases and J by 3 bases, leaving 12 bases between them. The CDR3 here is CASTTTGHYGYTF. The CDR3 bases are TGTGCCAGCACAACGACAGGACACTATGGCTACACCTTC.

The chain carries TRBV6-6 and TRBJ2-1; perhaps TRBD1 as D (6 bases). The CDR3 runs 16 residues. Per germline, CDR1 MNHNY and CDR2 SVGAGI (reference sequence). Trimming left V 4 bases short and J 4 bases short, with 17 bases between. The CDR3 sequence: CASSSLGAQSYNEQFF. CDR3 bases: TGTGCCAGCAGTTCTCTGGGGGCCCAGAGTTACAATGAGCAGTTCTTC.

The chain has TRBV28 and TRBJ2-5, with D tentatively TRBD1 (5 bases). Germline V gives CDR1 MDHEN, CDR2 SYDVKM. V was clipped by 5 bases and J by 2 bases, with 12 bases between them. The CDR3 is 14 amino acids. The CDR3 DNA reads TGTGCCAGCAGTATTTCGACAGTTCAAGAGACCCAGTACTTC. Its translation is CASSISTVQETQYF.

The V gene is TRBV20-1, the J gene TRBJ1-2; D perhaps matches TRBD1 (5 bases). The CDR3 spans 10 residues. The germline V and J ends were trimmed by 1 base and 12 bases, with 9 bases remaining between them. The germline gives CDR1 DFQATT, CDR2 SNEGSKA (reference sequence). The CDR3 DNA sequence: TGCAGTGCTAGAGTTCCGACAGACACCTTC. This codes for CSARVPTDTF.

This rearrangement joins TRBV7-2 to TRBJ2-1; 7 bases align to TRBD1. This CDR3 has 15 amino acids. Germline trimming cut 3 bases from V and 4 bases from J; bases unmatched to any gene: 6. Germline values: CDR1 SGHTA, CDR2 FQGNSA. Here the CDR3 reads CASSLPRQGYNEQFF. In nucleotides, the CDR3 is TGTGCCAGCAGCTTGCCGCGACAGGGTTACAATGAGCAGTTCTTC.

As concerns this clone: This is likely a read error, given that the CDR3 carries no conserved phenylalanine or tryptophan at its end. The limits of the CDR3 on the DNA are not certain, so only TCRdb's listed CDR3 is given. This chain uses TRBV5-6 with TRBJ1-1. The germline CDR1 and CDR2 sequences are SGHDT and YYEEEE. Both ends counted, the CDR3 spans 14 residues. The CDR3 protein is CASSFGRGASAGPR.

This clone came up a few times. V is TRBV28 and J is TRBJ1-1; 10 nucleotides agree with TRBD1. After removal of 2 bases from V and 5 bases from J, the junction contained 11 bases not matched to a gene. The CDR3 has 17 amino acids. Germline CDR1 MDHEN, CDR2 SYDVKM. In DNA, the CDR3 is TGTGCCAGCAGTTTACACCCCCGGGACAGGGGAACGACTGAAGCTTTCTTT. Residues: CASSLHPRDRGTTEAFF. Supplemented by reference TRBV28 and TRBJ1-1, the full variable domain reads DVKVTQSSRYLVKRTGEKVFLECVQDMDHENMFWYRQDPGLGLRLIYFSYDVKMKEKGDIPEGYSVSREKKERFSLILESASTNQTSMYLCASSLHPRDRGTTEAFFGQGTRLTVV.

This clone was detected only once. The chain couples TRBV6-5 to TRBJ2-3; weak D call: TRBD2 (6 bases). Germline V CDR1 and CDR2: MNHEY, SVGAGI. V lost 6 bases to trimming and J lost 2 bases, with 15 bases between them. The CDR3 covers 15 residues. The CDR3 here is CASSRPGGATDTQYF. CDR3 coding DNA: TGTGCCAGCAGCAGACCGGGCGGGGCCACAGATACGCAGTATTTT.

This chain links TRBV5-1 with TRBJ2-6; maybe TRBD1 (6 bases). CDR1 and CDR2 from the germline V gene are SGHRS and YFSETQ. V gave up 5 bases and J gave up 5 bases, with 17 bases separating them. The length of the CDR3 is 16 residues. The CDR3 region has the DNA TGCGCCAGCAGGCCCCCCGATGGGGACAGGGCCAACGTCCTGACTTTC. It yields the protein CASRPPDGDRANVLTF.

This chain uses TRBV6-5 with TRBJ1-5, with TRBD1 as a possible D gene (6 bases). This CDR3 has 14 amino acids. CDR1 is MNHEY, CDR2 SVGAGI, per germline. V gave up 5 bases and J gave up 3 bases, with 11 bases separating them. This chain's CDR3 is CASSNGQLNQPQHF. The CDR3 DNA follows: TGTGCCAGCAGTAATGGACAGCTCAATCAGCCCCAGCATTTT.

The V gene is TRBV19, the J gene TRBJ2-7; D may be TRBD1 (6 bases). CDR1 is LNHDA and CDR2 is SQIVND in the germline V gene (reference sequence). V lost 6 bases and J 0 bases, leaving 12 bases between the germline ends. The CDR3 loop spans 14 amino acids. CDR3 coding DNA: TGTGCCAGTAGCACCGGGGACAACTCCTACGAGCAGTACTTC. Its protein is CASSTGDNSYEQYF.

V usage is TRBV5-4 and J usage is TRBJ2-3; TRBD2 is a possible D gene (5 bases). The CDR3 totals 15 residues. CDR1 and CDR2 from the germline V gene are SGHNT and YYREEE (reference sequence). V was shortened by 4 bases and J by 2 bases, with 14 bases between the two germline ends. This CDR3 is CASSPGGPATDTQYF. In DNA form, the CDR3 reads TGTGCCAGCAGCCCGGGCGGGCCCGCCACAGATACGCAGTATTTT.

The rearrangement links TRBV7-2 to TRBJ2-7; 9 bases line up with TRBD2. V lost 4 bases and J lost 9; bases outside the gene matches: 13. The CDR3 covers 15 residues. The germline gives CDR1 SGHTA, CDR2 FQGNSA. For the CDR3, the DNA is TGTGCCAGCAGCTCAGATAGCGGGGGAAACCTCGGGCAGTACTTC. Translating gives CASSSDSGGNLGQYF.

This sequence joins TRBV15 and TRBJ2-7; 7 bases are shared with TRBD1. Trimming took 4 bases from V and 2 from J; bases not matched to a gene: 8. The length of the CDR3 is 15 residues. Per germline, CDR1 LNHNV and CDR2 YYDKDF (reference sequence). The CDR3 bases are TGTGCCACCAGCAATCACAGGGGTGGGACCTACGAGCAGTACTTC. Translated: CATSNHRGGTYEQYF.

The genes are TRBV7-2 and TRBJ1-1; 10 nucleotides align to TRBD1. Germline loops: CDR1 SGHTA, CDR2 FQGNSA. Trimming at V came to 2 bases and at J to 11 bases, leaving 5 bases not matched to a gene. The CDR3 totals 13 residues. This chain's CDR3 is CASSLSGTGAAFF. Here the CDR3 DNA reads TGTGCCAGCAGCTTATCTGGGACAGGGGCGGCTTTCTTT.

In DNA form, the CDR3 reads TGTGCCAGCAGCATAAGGACAGGGGATAATGAAAAACTGTTTTTT. It yields the protein CASSIRTGDNEKLFF. The V gene is TRBV7-9, the J gene TRBJ1-4, with 9 bases that match TRBD1. The CDR3 loop spans 15 amino acids. Unmatched junction bases numbered 5, after V lost 5 bases and J lost 4 bases. CDR1 and CDR2 from the germline V gene are SEHNR and FQNEAQ (reference sequence).

The genes are TRBV5-4 and TRBJ2-1; 8 bases are a match to TRBD1. Germline V CDR1 and CDR2: SGHNT, YYREEE (reference sequence). The V and J ends lost 4 bases and 4 bases, in that order; junction bases with no gene match: 7. The CDR3 is 15 residues long. The CDR3 protein is CASSPPDRDYNEQFF. For the CDR3, the DNA is TGTGCCAGCAGCCCCCCGGACAGGGATTACAATGAGCAGTTCTTC.

V and J are TRBV10-3 and TRBJ1-6; D is ambiguous. Germline CDR1 ENHRY, CDR2 SYGVKD. This CDR3 contains 14 residues. With 0 bases removed from V and 9 bases from J, the gap between germline ends came to 9 bases. This CDR3 reads CAISESRERSPLHF. The CDR3 nucleotides are TGTGCCATCAGTGAGTCAAGGGAGCGTTCACCCCTCCACTTT.